This T cell receptor beta chain was identified in a study of graft-versus-host responses after intestinal transplantation. Study-wide context: In this cohort, recipients had multivisceral, liver-intestinal, or isolated intestinal transplants. All of the recipients had induction that used anti-thymocyte globulin, then tacrolimus and steroids for approximately 3 years. Findings of the study overall: Among recipient marrow samples, GvH clones were found; some appeared first in ileum or blood. Circulating GvH clones peaking coincided with falling HvG clones soon after transplant.

With respect to this clone: Its antigen is undetermined.

From germline, CDR1 is MDHEN and CDR2 SYDVKM. The junction had 13 bases not matched to a gene; V was cut back by 8 bases and J by 2 bases. The CDR3 is 17 amino acids. The assay was immunoSEQ multiplex PCR, and TCRdb's table has in-frame clones only and misses some. There are 45,000 to 60,000 clones in the sample; around nine tenths occur only once, and 2% to 2.5% lies in the top ten. Sample: unstimulated CD4+ T cells sorted from spleen or lymph node cells, taken before transplant. The V and J genes are TRBV28 and TRBJ2-5, with TRBD2 matching 11 bases. The TCR was taken from a human donor who was the organ donor for an intestinal transplant. The CDR3, as DNA: TGTGCCAGCCGCCCCGTGGTACTAGCGGGGGCTCAAGAGACCCAGTACTTC. Translated, it gives CASRPVVLAGAQETQYF. The full variable domain, rest sourced from reference TRBV28 and TRBJ2-5, is DVKVTQSSRYLVKRTGEKVFLECVQDMDHENMFWYRQDPGLGLRLIYFSYDVKMKEKGDIPEGYSVSREKKERFSLILESASTNQTSMYLCASRPVVLAGAQETQYFGPGTRLLVL.